These 13 T cell receptor beta chains share one sample of origin, sequenced in a study of cytomegalovirus exposure and HLA in healthy donors. The PCR had 60 Vbeta and 13 Jbeta primers. The method was immunoSEQ multiplex PCR; TCRdb's version includes in-frame clones alone and lacks a portion of them. The sample consists of some 130,000 clones, over 70% of them appearing once. Sequences were obtained from PBMCs. The receptor set was obtained from a man aged 35 to 55 in good health and CMV-seronegative.

The chain has TRBV6-4 and TRBJ1-4; 9 nucleotides line up with TRBD1. CDR1 and CDR2 from the germline V gene are MRHNA and SNTAGT. This CDR3 contains 15 residues. V trimming: 5 bases; J trimming: 3 bases; junction bases outside the gene matches: 4. The CDR3 nucleotides are TGTGCCAGCAGTAGAAGGGACAGGGCTAATGAAAAACTGTTTTTT. It codes for CASSRRDRANEKLFF.

V gene TRBV7-9 combines with J gene TRBJ1-1; no reliable D call. From germline, CDR1 is SEHNR and CDR2 FQNEAQ (reference sequence). The CDR3 spans 18 residues. Between the trimmed V and J ends, which lost 2 bases and 0 bases, there was a span of 19 bases. The chain's CDR3 is CASSLRVGNSGMNTEAFF. The CDR3 region has the DNA TGTGCCAGCAGCTTACGGGTGGGTAACTCGGGGATGAACACTGAAGCTTTCTTT.

The genes are TRBV30 and TRBJ1-6; D is possibly TRBD1 (6 bases). The V end was cut by 0 bases, the J end by 8 bases, with 14 bases between. Germline values: CDR1 GTSNPN, CDR2 SVGIG (reference sequence). The CDR3 totals 15 residues. CDR3 loop: CAWSVLAGEHSPLHF. For the CDR3, the DNA is TGTGCCTGGAGTGTACTGGCAGGGGAACATTCACCCCTCCACTTT.

By sample share, this clone is medium-sized. This chain joins TRBV7-9 and TRBJ2-1; TRBD2 aligns across 12 bases. Unmatched junction bases numbered 6, after V lost 5 bases and J lost 7 bases. This CDR3 contains 15 residues. Germline lookup yields CDR1 SEHNR and CDR2 FQNEAQ (reference sequence). CDR3 bases: TGTGCCAGCAGCGATTCCCTAGCGGGGGGGAATGAGCAGTTCTTC. Translated: CASSDSLAGGNEQFF.

This chain joins TRBV10-3 and TRBJ1-1; no clear D. The CDR3 is made up of 11 amino acids. Per the germline V gene, CDR1 is ENHRY and CDR2 is SYGVKD. Trimming left V 4 bases short and J 5 bases short, with 5 bases between. The CDR3 nucleotides read TGTGCCATCAGTGGGGAGACTGAAGCTTTCTTT. Amino acid sequence: CAISGETEAFF.

This clone was seen a single time. This chain uses TRBV7-9 with TRBJ2-1, with D perhaps matching TRBD1 (6 bases). Germline V gene lookup returns CDR1 SEHNR and CDR2 FQNEAQ (reference sequence). There are 14 residues in the CDR3. Trimming cost V 4 bases and J 4 bases, with 11 bases left between them. CDR3 region: CASSSTGLYNEQFF. Here the CDR3 DNA reads TGTGCCAGCAGCTCCACAGGGTTGTACAATGAGCAGTTCTTC.

The chain has TRBV2 and TRBJ2-3, with 8 bases fitting TRBD1. The germline V gene encodes CDR1 SNHLY and CDR2 FYNNEI. The CDR3 totals 15 residues. Unmatched junction bases numbered 5, after V lost 6 bases and J lost 0 bases. In nucleotides, the CDR3 is TGTGCCAGCAGCGGAGGACAGGGAAGCACAGATACGCAGTATTTT. Its protein is CASSGGQGSTDTQYF.

The V and J genes are TRBV4-1 and TRBJ1-4, with a tentative D call TRBD1 (6 bases). The CDR3 has 17 amino acids. Germline-derived CDR1 and CDR2 are MGHRA and YSYEKL. Trimming removed 1 base at V and 0 bases at J, with 12 bases between. The CDR3 DNA follows: TGCGCCAGCAGCCAAGCTCTCAGGGGTGCAACTAATGAAAAACTGTTTTTT. Amino acid sequence: CASSQALRGATNEKLFF.

In the case of this clone: Different DNA sequences within this sample yield the same CDR3. The rearrangement joins TRBV19 to TRBJ2-7; TRBD1 agrees at 8 bases. CDR1 and CDR2 (germline): LNHDA, SQIVND (reference sequence). The CDR3 contains 13 residues. V shed 4 bases and J 3 bases; nucleotides not matched to a gene: 2. CDR3 sequence: CASSNGQGYEQYF. As DNA, the CDR3 is TGTGCCAGTAGTAATGGACAGGGCTACGAGCAGTACTTC.

The J gene is TRBJ2-5, the V gene TRBV5-4, with D maybe TRBD2 (5 bases). The CDR3 sequence is 15 residues long. The V and J ends lost 4 bases and 2 bases respectively, with 15 bases between them. Germline CDR1 SGHNT, CDR2 YYREEE (reference sequence). CDR3 in amino acids: CASSRGTPKQETQYF. The CDR3 DNA is TGTGCCAGCAGCCGGGGAACTCCGAAACAAGAGACCCAGTACTTC.

This clone was seen only a few times. V is TRBV19 and J is TRBJ1-1; a possible D gene is TRBD1 (6 bases). CDR1 LNHDA and CDR2 SQIVND come from the germline V gene (reference sequence). Trimming left V 3 bases short and J 1 base short, with 9 bases between. The CDR3 has 14 residues. As DNA, the CDR3 is TGTGCCAGTAGTATGGGGGGGGCGAACACTGAAGCTTTCTTT. Translated, it gives CASSMGGANTEAFF.

This clone came up a few times. The V and J genes are TRBV6-5 and TRBJ1-1; TRBD1 is a possible D gene (6 bases). V lost 5 bases, J lost 4 bases, and 17 bases lay in between. The CDR3 is 15 amino acids. Germline CDR1 reads MNHEY; CDR2 reads SVGAGI. CDR3 sequence (DNA): TGTGCCAGCAGTCTCGAGGGGGTTCCGGGCACTGAAGCTTTCTTT. Protein: CASSLEGVPGTEAFF.

V usage is TRBV2 and J usage is TRBJ2-3; TRBD2 matches 15 bases. CDR1 and CDR2 from the germline V gene are SNHLY and FYNNEI. This CDR3 is built from 19 residues. The V gene end was trimmed by 6 bases and the J gene end by 1 base; junction bases not matched to a gene: 11. The CDR3 DNA sequence: TGTGCCAGCAGGGCGGGACTAGCGGGGGGCGGACCGGGCACAGATACGCAGTATTTT. This translates into CASRAGLAGGGPGTDTQYF.